These 27 T cell receptor beta chains share one sample of origin, sequenced in a study of a mutant IDH1 vaccine in newly diagnosed glioma. This sample's time point: week 5, during vaccination. In the vaccine, a single dose held 300 ug of the mutant IDH1 20-mer peptide, along with topical imiquimod. Clones were read by immunoSEQ multiplex PCR, and TCRdb kept only the in-frame ones, dropping some. The table has about 36,000 clones, roughly 79% seen once. No cognate antigen is known for these TCRs. This material consisted of PBMCs, taken from a glioma patient whose treatment included an IDH1 peptide vaccine. The receptor set was obtained from a man in his forties or fifties with glioma.

The rearrangement links TRBV19 to TRBJ1-2, with D unclear. CDR3 length: 13 amino acids. V lost 8 bases to trimming and J lost 0 bases, with 10 bases between them. The germline gives CDR1 LNHDA, CDR2 SQIVND (reference sequence). For the CDR3, the DNA is TGTGCCAGTTTACATATAGCTAACTATGGCTACACCTTC. Translated, it gives CASLHIANYGYTF.

V and J are TRBV28 and TRBJ2-1, with TRBD2 matching over 8 bases. The CDR3 has 17 residues. V was clipped by 6 bases and J by 0 bases; unmatched bases: 10. Germline V CDR1 and CDR2: MDHEN, SYDVKM. The CDR3 sequence is CASSNREGRSSYNEQFF. The CDR3 DNA reads as TGTGCCAGCAGCAACCGGGAGGGCCGGAGCTCCTACAATGAGCAGTTCTTC. The full variable domain, in which reference TRBV28 and TRBJ2-1 provide the parts outside the CDR3, is DVKVTQSSRYLVKRTGEKVFLECVQDMDHENMFWYRQDPGLGLRLIYFSYDVKMKEKGDIPEGYSVSREKKERFSLILESASTNQTSMYLCASSNREGRSSYNEQFFGPGTRLTVL.

The chain links TRBV7-2 to TRBJ2-2; no firm D call. Per germline, CDR1 SGHTA and CDR2 FQGNSA. With 8 bases removed from V and 2 bases from J, the gap between germline ends came to 6 bases. The CDR3 is 12 residues long. In nucleotides, the CDR3 is TGTGCCAGCGGGCTTAACACCGGGGAGCTGTTTTTT. As protein: CASGLNTGELFF.

This chain connects TRBV6-6 to TRBJ2-3; D possibly corresponds to TRBD2 (6 bases). Trimming left V 6 bases short and J 3 bases short, with 16 bases between. Germline values: CDR1 MNHNY, CDR2 SVGAGI (reference sequence). CDR3 length: 15 amino acids. The CDR3, as DNA: TGTGCCAGCAGAGCTCGGGGCGGGATTACAGATACGCAGTATTTT. It is translated as CASRARGGITDTQYF.

The genes are TRBV7-9 and TRBJ2-1, with D possibly being TRBD1 or TRBD2 (5 bases each). V was clipped by 5 bases and J by 0 bases, with 23 bases between them. CDR1 is SEHNR and CDR2 is FQNEAQ in the germline V gene (reference sequence). This CDR3 region has 19 residues. CDR3 DNA: TGTGCCAGCAGCCGGGACGTTTGGGGCCGGGGAAGCTCCTACAATGAGCAGTTCTTC. Translation: CASSRDVWGRGSSYNEQFF. Looking up the rest from reference TRBV7-9 and TRBJ2-1 gives the full variable domain: DTGVSQNPRHKITKRGQNVTFRCDPISEHNRLYWYRQTLGQGPEFLTYFQNEAQLEKSRLLSDRFSAERPKGSFSTLEIQRTEQGDSAMYLCASSRDVWGRGSSYNEQFFGPGTRLTVL.

This clone has just one count. The rearrangement uses TRBV21-1 and TRBJ2-1; the D call in the table, TRBD2, was not verified against the DNA. TRBV21-1 is given as a pseudogene. The CDR3 extends over 19 amino acids. The CDR3 loop is CASSGGASGRAYSYNEQFF. The CDR3, as DNA: TGTGCCAGCAGCGGCGGGGCTAGCGGGAGGGCCTACTCCTACAATGAGCAGTTCTTC.

The chain recombines TRBV11-2 with TRBJ2-5; weak D call: TRBD2 (6 bases). The CDR3 runs to 15 residues. CDR1 is SGHAT and CDR2 is FQNNGV in the germline V gene. Trimming removed 5 bases at V and 1 base at J, with 14 bases between. The CDR3 DNA follows: TGTGCCAGCAGCACCCGTGGGACTCTCCAAGAGACCCAGTACTTC. Protein: CASSTRGTLQETQYF.

J is TRBJ1-4 and V is TRBV18; 9 bases map to TRBD1. Trimming cost V 2 bases and J 4 bases; bases outside gene matches: 8. The CDR3 contains 17 residues. Germline-derived CDR1 and CDR2 are KGHSH and LQKENI. CDR3 nucleotides: TGTGCCAGCTCACCATCGACAGGGGGGATTGGTAATGAAAAACTGTTTTTT. Translating it yields CASSPSTGGIGNEKLFF.

In this sample, this clone turned up a few times. The rearrangement links TRBV7-2 to TRBJ1-5; tentatively, D is TRBD1 (5 bases). The CDR3 runs to 13 residues. Between the trimmed V and J ends, which lost 5 bases and 8 bases, there was a span of 13 bases. Germline assignment: CDR1 SGHTA and CDR2 FQGNSA. The CDR3 loop reads CASSRTGLEPQHF. The CDR3 DNA reads as TGTGCCAGCAGCCGTACGGGGCTCGAGCCCCAGCATTTT.

This sequence joins TRBV5-5 and TRBJ1-6; D call uncertain. The CDR3 length is 15 residues. V dropped 0 bases and J dropped 0 bases, with 4 bases sitting between them. Germline lookup yields CDR1 SGHKS and CDR2 YYEKEE (reference sequence). This CDR3 reads CASSLGSSYNSPLHF. The CDR3 nucleotides read TGTGCCAGCAGCTTGGGTAGCTCCTATAATTCACCCCTCCACTTT.

V and J are TRBV6-6 and TRBJ1-4; 7 bases are shared with TRBD1. The junction had 8 bases not matched to a gene; V was cut back by 10 bases and J by 0 bases. Germline CDR1 and CDR2: MNHNY and SVGAGI (reference sequence). The CDR3 runs 15 residues. CDR3 residues: CATLDRSSTNEKLFF. The CDR3 coding sequence is TGTGCCACCCTGGACAGGTCCTCAACTAATGAAAAACTGTTTTTT.

The chain has TRBV11-3 and TRBJ1-6, with TRBD1 matching 7 bases. The germline V gene encodes CDR1 SGHNT and CDR2 YENEEA. This CDR3 is 14 amino acids long. V was pared by 6 bases and J by 5 bases, with 4 bases of the junction left unmatched. CDR3 protein: CASRGDSNNSPLHF. CDR3 nucleotide sequence: TGTGCCAGCAGGGGGGACAGTAATAATTCACCCCTCCACTTT.

CDR3 in amino acids: CASSLIGGDTQYF. The CDR3 DNA is TGTGCCAGCAGCCTCATTGGGGGAGATACGCAGTATTTT. V and J are TRBV7-7 and TRBJ2-3, with D perhaps matching TRBD1 or TRBD2 (5 bases each). CDR3 length: 13 amino acids. Germline V gene data show CDR1 as SSHAT and CDR2 as FNYEAQ (reference sequence). V was pared by 5 bases and J by 5 bases, with 11 bases between.

Here the CDR3 reads CASSVGTDKNYGYTF. The CDR3 DNA reads as TGTGCCAGTAGTGTTGGGACGGATAAGAACTATGGCTACACCTTC. The chain recombines TRBV19 with TRBJ1-2, with D possibly matching TRBD1 (5 bases). CDR1 and CDR2 (germline): LNHDA, SQIVND (reference sequence). The CDR3 runs 15 residues. The V and J ends lost 5 bases and 2 bases respectively, with 15 bases between them.

The gene calls are TRBV5-5 and TRBJ1-1; tentatively, D is TRBD1 (6 bases). Trimming cost V 0 bases and J 0 bases, with 12 bases left between them. Germline lookup yields CDR1 SGHKS and CDR2 YYEKEE (reference sequence). CDR3 length: 16 residues. The CDR3 DNA reads as TGTGCCAGCAGCTTGGGGCAGGGGCGGATGAACACTGAAGCTTTCTTT. It yields the protein CASSLGQGRMNTEAFF. Together with reference TRBV5-5 and TRBJ1-1, the CDR3 gives the full variable domain: DAGVTQSPTHLIKTRGQQVTLRCSPISGHKSVSWYQQVLGQGPQFIFQYYEKEERGRGNFPDRFSARQFPNYSSELNVNALLLGDSALYLCASSLGQGRMNTEAFFGQGTRLTVV.

V gene TRBV14 combines with J gene TRBJ1-6; TRBD1 matches 9 bases. V was clipped by 5 bases and J by 0 bases; unmatched bases: 5. This CDR3 region has 17 residues. The germline CDR1 and CDR2 sequences are SGHDN and FVKESK. The CDR3 is CASSYGTGSSYNSPLHF. The CDR3, as DNA: TGTGCCAGCAGCTACGGGACAGGGTCCTCCTATAATTCACCCCTCCACTTT.

The chain carries TRBV18 and TRBJ2-7; D tentatively reads TRBD1 or TRBD2 (5 bases each). Germline assignment: CDR1 KGHSH and CDR2 LQKENI. Trimming left V 2 bases short and J 0 bases short, with 11 bases between. The CDR3 spans 15 residues. Written as DNA, the CDR3 is TGTGCCAGCTCACCAAATGCAGGGAGCTCCTACGAGCAGTACTTC. This codes for CASSPNAGSSYEQYF. Full variable domain (outside the CDR3, taken from reference TRBV18 and TRBJ2-7): NAGVMQNPRHLVRRRGQEARLRCSPMKGHSHVYWYRQLPEEGLKFMVYLQKENIIDESGMPKERFSAEFPKEGPSILRIQQVVRGDSAAYFCASSPNAGSSYEQYFGPGTRLTVT.

This chain links TRBV11-2 with TRBJ2-1; D ambiguous. Germline CDR1 and CDR2: SGHAT and FQNNGV. Trimming cost V 5 bases and J 10 bases, with 15 bases left between them. This CDR3 is built from 13 residues. The CDR3 here is CASSPDVGSEQFF. In DNA, the CDR3 is TGTGCCAGCAGCCCAGATGTGGGAAGCGAGCAGTTCTTC.

The V call is TRBV5-1, the J call TRBJ2-2; possible D gene TRBD1, 5 bases. This CDR3 spans 15 amino acids. The germline CDR1 and CDR2 sequences are SGHRS and YFSETQ. Trimming stripped 6 bases from V and 2 bases from J, with 14 bases between. CDR3 DNA sequence: TGCGCCAGCAAGTTATCGACAGCCAACACCGGGGAGCTGTTTTTT. Amino acid sequence: CASKLSTANTGELFF.

The V gene is TRBV11-2, the J gene TRBJ1-4; TRBD1 might be the D (5 bases). V was pared by 6 bases and J by 7 bases, with 18 bases between. CDR3 length: 15 amino acids. Per the germline V gene, CDR1 is SGHAT and CDR2 is FQNNGV. The CDR3 sequence: CASSLPGPGSEKLFF. DNA for the CDR3: TGTGCCAGCAGTTTACCGGGACCGGGGAGTGAAAAACTGTTTTTT.

The rearrangement uses TRBV6-5 and TRBJ1-2, with 7 bases aligning to TRBD1. Germline-derived CDR1 and CDR2 are MNHEY and SVGAGI. This CDR3 is built from 14 residues. Trimming removed 5 bases from V and 4 bases from J; junction bases left unmatched: 7. CDR3 nucleotide sequence: TGTGCCAGCAGTCTTTCGGGACAGCTCTATGGCTACACCTTC. Translated, it gives CASSLSGQLYGYTF.

This clone was observed a few times. This chain connects TRBV9 to TRBJ1-5, with D hard to call. V lost 7 bases and J lost 5, with 16 bases in between. Looked up from germline, CDR1 is SGDLS and CDR2 is YYNGEE. This CDR3 is 14 amino acids long. The CDR3 sequence: CASSTSWEHQPQHF. For the CDR3, the DNA is TGTGCCAGCTCCACGAGTTGGGAGCATCAGCCCCAGCATTTT.

This clone appeared a few times. CDR3 in DNA: TGCAGCGTTGAAGAGGGGACCGGGCAAATCTATGGCTACACCTTC. Its translation: CSVEEGTGQIYGYTF. This chain uses TRBV29-1 with TRBJ1-2; D is possibly TRBD1 (5 bases). The ends were cut back, 0 bases at V and 4 bases at J, with 15 bases in the middle. Germline V lookup: CDR1 SQVTM, CDR2 ANQGSEA. CDR3 size: 15 residues. The variable domain in full, completed from reference TRBV29-1 and TRBJ1-2, reads SAVISQKPSRDICQRGTSLTIQCQVDSQVTMMFWYRQQPGQSLTLIATANQGSEATYESGFVIDKFPISRPNLTFSTLTVSNMSPEDSSIYLCSVEEGTGQIYGYTFGSGTRLTVV.

CDR3 coding DNA: TGTGCCAGCAGCTTGAGGGGGACTGCCTCCTACAATGAGCAGTTCTTC. As protein: CASSLRGTASYNEQFF. The V and J genes are TRBV5-4 and TRBJ2-1, with D perhaps assigned TRBD1 or TRBD2 (6 bases each). The germline V gene encodes CDR1 SGHNT and CDR2 YYREEE (reference sequence). Trimming shortened V by 1 base and J by 0 bases, and 11 bases separated the two germline ends. There are 16 residues in the CDR3. The full variable domain, completed using reference TRBV5-4 and TRBJ2-1, is ETGVTQSPTHLIKTRGQQVTLRCSSQSGHNTVSWYQQALGQGPQFIFQYYREEENGRGNFPPRFSGLQFPNYSSELNVNALELDDSALYLCASSLRGTASYNEQFFGPGTRLTVL.

The rearrangement joins TRBV13 to TRBJ2-3, with D unclear. Between the trimmed V and J ends, which lost 4 bases and 4 bases, there was a span of 0 bases. Germline V CDR1 and CDR2: PRHDT, FYEKMQ (reference sequence). This CDR3 region has 10 residues. Here the CDR3 reads CASSSDTQYF. The CDR3 DNA reads as TGTGCCAGCAGCTCAGATACGCAGTATTTT.

The V gene is TRBV7-9, the J gene TRBJ2-7; 7 bases map to TRBD1. V was pared by 3 bases and J by 3 bases, with 2 bases of the junction left unmatched. The germline CDR1 and CDR2 sequences are SEHNR and FQNEAQ (reference sequence). This CDR3 is 13 amino acids long. For the CDR3, the DNA is TGTGCCAGCAGCTTCACAGGGGACTACGAGCAGTACTTC. Translating gives CASSFTGDYEQYF. The complete variable domain, with remaining parts taken from reference TRBV7-9 and TRBJ2-7, reads DTGVSQNPRHKITKRGQNVTFRCDPISEHNRLYWYRQTLGQGPEFLTYFQNEAQLEKSRLLSDRFSAERPKGSFSTLEIQRTEQGDSAMYLCASSFTGDYEQYFGPGTRLTVT.

The genes are TRBV2 and TRBJ1-2; D is uncertain. Germline V gene lookup returns CDR1 SNHLY and CDR2 FYNNEI. The CDR3 has 13 amino acids. V lost 2 bases, J lost 4 bases, and 8 bases lay in between. The CDR3 coding sequence is TGTGCCAGCAGTGAAAGGCAAAGCTATGGCTACACCTTC. Translated, it gives CASSERQSYGYTF.